The rows below give T cell receptor beta chains drawn from one sample of a study of Graves' ophthalmopathy and Graves' hyperthyroidism. TCRdb reprocessed the multiplex PCR reads via MiXCR and lists one record per CDR3 protein. The table has around 1,200,000 distinct CDR3 sequences, around a third seen once. The sample taken for sequencing was peripheral blood or thyroid tissue (not recorded which). The receptors derive from an adult man with Graves' hyperthyroidism. Both conserved end residues are part of each CDR3. D genes are given only for firm matches. A clone size is listed for some rows: how often the clone was seen (once, few, many), or a class if it is expanded.

>many|.|TRBV11-2|TRBJ1-6
TGTGCCAGCAGCTTAGCGGCGGGGAGGAATTCACCCCTCCACTTT
CASSLAAGRNSPLHF
>.|TRBD2|TRBV7-9|TRBJ2-3
TGTGCCAGCAGCCATGCTAGCGGGTTAACGGATACGCAGTATTTT
CASSHASGLTDTQYF
>.|TRBD1|TRBV7-6|TRBJ2-5
TGTGCCAGCAGCTTTAAAGGACAGGGTCAAGAGACCCAGTACTTC
CASSFKGQGQETQYF
>few|TRBD1|TRBV2|TRBJ1-2
TGTGCCAGCTGCTGGACAGGGGCTAACTATGGCTACACCTTC
CASCWTGANYGYTF
>once|TRBD1|TRBV15|TRBJ1-2
TGTGCCACCAGCGGATCGGAGGGGGCGAGGGGCTACACCTTC
CATSGSEGARGYTF
>.|.|TRBV19|TRBJ1-2
TGTGCCAGTAGTATTAGGTCGAGCAGTTATGGCTACACCTTC
CASSIRSSSYGYTF
>many|TRBD1|TRBV20-1|TRBJ1-2
TGCAGTGCTCCACTGTCCGGACAGGGAAGCTATGGCTACACCTTC
CSAPLSGQGSYGYTF
>few|TRBD2|TRBV6-6|TRBJ2-5
TGTGCCAGCAGTCCCTGGACTAGCGGGAGACAAGAGACCCAGTACTTC
CASSPWTSGRQETQYF
>few|TRBD2|TRBV20-1|TRBJ2-5
TGCAGTGCTAGCCCCGGACTAGCGGGACGGAGAGAGACCCAGTACTTC
CSASPGLAGRRETQYF
>many|TRBD1|TRBV7-2|TRBJ1-6
TGTGCCAGCAGGGGGGGACAGGGTAGGAGCTCCTATAATTCACCCCTCCACTTT
CASRGGQGRSSYNSPLHF
>few|.|TRBV10-1|TRBJ2-7
TGCGCCAGCAGTGAGTTTGCAGGGCCCTACGAGCAGTACTTC
CASSEFAGPYEQYF
>few|.|TRBV20-1|TRBJ2-2
TGCAGTGCTAGGTTTTCGGGGCTAGCGATCAACACCGGGGAGCTGTTTTTT
CSARFSGLAINTGELFF
>.|.|TRBV2|TRBJ2-7
TGTGCCAGCAGTGAACGAGCAACCTACGAGCAGTACTTC
CASSERATYEQYF
>.|.|TRBV2|TRBJ2-2
TGTGCCAGCCGAGGAGACAGCGGCGGGGAGCTGTTTTTT
CASRGDSGGELFF
>.|TRBD2|TRBV10-3|TRBJ2-7
TGTGCCATCAGGGCGGTATTGGCGGGGGGCTACGAGCAGTACTTC
CAIRAVLAGGYEQYF
>few|.|TRBV12-3/TRBV12-4|TRBJ1-4
TGTGCCAGCGGGTCTCATAGTGCTGAAAAACTGTTTTTT
CASGSHSAEKLFF
>.|TRBD1|TRBV7-2|TRBJ1-1
TGTGCCAGCAGCTTGGACAGGGTACCACCAGGAGCTTTCTTT
CASSLDRVPPGAFF
>.|TRBD1|TRBV11-2|TRBJ2-2
TGTGCCAGCAGCTTAGTGCTTGGGACAGGGATGATTCTACGGGAGCTGTTTTTT
CASSLVLGTGMILRELFF
>.|.|TRBV7-8|TRBJ2-7
.
CACSARDVGGTYEQYF
>.|TRBD2|TRBV7-6|TRBJ2-2
TGTGCCAGCAGCCCCACACGGGAGGGGACTTCCGACGGGGAGCTGTTTTTT
CASSPTREGTSDGELFF
>.|.|TRBV7-8|TRBJ2-2
TGTGCCAGCAGGCAAACAGGAACGAACACCGGGGAGCTGTTTTTT
CASRQTGTNTGELFF
>many|TRBD1|TRBV24-1|TRBJ1-1
TGTGCCACCAGTGATAACGAACAGGGGCGCACTGAAGCTTTCTTT
CATSDNEQGRTEAFF
>.|TRBD1|TRBV29-1|TRBJ2-7
TGCAGCGCGAGGCAGGGGGTCCACGAGCAGTACTTC
CSARQGVHEQYF
>.|.|TRBV20-1|TRBJ1-5
TGCAGTGCCGATGAAGGGTGGGGTGCTGGCAATCAGCCCCAGCATTTT
CSADEGWGAGNQPQHF
>.|.|TRBV7-9|TRBJ1-3
TGTGCCAGCAGCTTAGGGACTAACTCTGGAAACACCATATATTTT
CASSLGTNSGNTIYF
>.|.|TRBV19|TRBJ1-4
TGTGCCAGTAGTTCTAGCGGGGGGACGTTCACCAGAAGGGAAAAACTGTTTTTT
CASSSSGGTFTRREKLFF
>.|TRBD1|TRBV12-3/TRBV12-4|TRBJ1-1
TGTGCCAGCAGTTTAGATCGACAGGGGCCGGCTGAAGCTTTCTTT
CASSLDRQGPAEAFF
>.|TRBD1|TRBV15|TRBJ1-1
TGTGCCAGCAGCACAAGGACCGGGACAGCAAACACTGAAGCTTTCTTT
CASSTRTGTANTEAFF